This TCR beta chain was found in a study of blood T cell repertoires in COVID-19. On the study more broadly: The United States, Italy and Spain were the sources of the acute and convalescent COVID-19 samples. From T cells, B-cell-depleted T cells, or PBMCs came the material, which was cDNA or gDNA.

TCRdb's table, derived via immunoSEQ multiplex PCR, lists solely in-frame clones and lacks some. The sample lists 88,000 or so clones; roughly 87% were seen once. The sample taken for sequencing was peripheral blood. The source of this sequence is a man aged 55 to 70 with acute or convalescent COVID-19.

The CDR3 sequence: CASSIRLAGIKYEQYF. CDR3 coding DNA: TGTGCCAGCAGCATACGACTAGCGGGGATAAAGTACGAGCAGTACTTC. The chain recombines TRBV5-4 with TRBJ2-7; 11 bases agree with TRBD2. The ends lost 4 bases at V and 4 bases at J; junction bases unmatched: 10. This CDR3 comprises 16 residues. Germline V gene sequence: CDR1 SGHNT, CDR2 YYREEE (reference sequence).